Below are 3 T cell receptor beta chains sequenced from a single sample in a study of cytomegalovirus exposure and HLA in healthy donors. 13 Jbeta primers and 60 Vbeta primers were used for the PCR. The table came from immunoSEQ multiplex PCR; TCRdb's copy has only in-frame clones and leaves some out. This sample has tens of thousands of clones, with just under 80% found just once. What was sequenced was PBMCs. The receptors stem from a woman aged 40-49 years in good health and CMV-seronegative.

V gene TRBV7-9 combines with J gene TRBJ1-3; 9 bases agree with TRBD1. With V trimmed by 5 bases and J by 1 base, 9 bases remained unmatched. Looked up from germline, CDR1 is SEHNR and CDR2 is FQNEAQ (reference sequence). The CDR3 spans 17 residues. CDR3 sequence reads: CASSQRDRAESGNTIYF. The CDR3 coding sequence is TGTGCCAGCAGCCAGAGGGACAGGGCGGAATCTGGAAACACCATATATTTT.

V gene TRBV15 combines with J gene TRBJ2-7, with TRBD2 as a possible D gene (6 bases). Germline CDR1 is LNHNV and CDR2 is YYDKDF (reference sequence). V was trimmed by 7 bases and J by 8 bases, leaving 21 bases between them. CDR3 length equals 14 residues. CDR3 sequence (DNA): TGTGCCACCAAGAGCGGGCTCAGACGGGAAAAGCAGTACTTC. Translating it yields CATKSGLRREKQYF.

The table lists this clone with many counts. The rearrangement links TRBV10-3 to TRBJ1-1, with D maybe TRBD1 (5 bases). The CDR3 length is 12 residues. Trimming took 10 bases from V and 1 from J, leaving 10 bases between them. Germline assignment: CDR1 ENHRY and CDR2 SYGVKD. The CDR3, as DNA: TGTGCCACCACTCAGGGGAACACTGAAGCTTTCTTT. Protein: CATTQGNTEAFF.